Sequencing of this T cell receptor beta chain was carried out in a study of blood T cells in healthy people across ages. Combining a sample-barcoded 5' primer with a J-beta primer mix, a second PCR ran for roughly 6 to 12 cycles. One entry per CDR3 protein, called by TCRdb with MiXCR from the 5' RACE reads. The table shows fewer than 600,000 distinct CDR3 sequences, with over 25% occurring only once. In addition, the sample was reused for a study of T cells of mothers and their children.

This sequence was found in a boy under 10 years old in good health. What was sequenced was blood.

In nucleotides, the CDR3 is TGCAGTGCTAGTCCGGAACCCTACGAGCAGTACTTC. Amino acid sequence: CSASPEPYEQYF. The chain recombines TRBV20-1 with TRBJ2-7, with D unclear. The CDR3 has 12 residues. The V and J ends lost 3 bases and 2 bases respectively, with 8 bases between them. Germline V gives CDR1 DFQATT, CDR2 SNEGSKA (reference sequence).